This T cell receptor (beta chain) originates from a study of T-cell reconstitution after alpha-beta-depleted transplantation in children. During its preparation, the TCRbeta library received unique molecular identifiers. Via MiXCR, TCRdb re-called the PCR reads, giving one row per CDR3 protein. Among about 610,000 distinct CDR3 sequences listed, over 9.5% were seen once. Germline V CDR1 and CDR2: SGHTA, FQGNSA. Trimming pared 4 bases from V and 0 bases from J, leaving 16 bases between. This CDR3 has 16 amino acids. The material was PBMCs from the stem cell graft donor, obtained from the stem cell graft. This sequence was found in a human donor who donated a stem cell graft to a child with acute myeloid leukemia. This chain links TRBV7-2 with TRBJ2-7; perhaps TRBD2 as D (6 bases). CDR3 region: CASSSRSGPSSYEQYF. DNA of the CDR3: TGTGCCAGCAGCTCCCGGAGCGGGCCGAGCTCCTACGAGCAGTACTTC.